The 10 T cell receptor beta chains in this list originate from one sample, sequenced in a study of T-cell memory formation after mild COVID-19 (dated by TCRdb to the early 2020s). Receptor libraries were prepared by 5' RACE. Sequencing was carried out with an Illumina NovaSeq 6000. The public reads were run again by TCRdb, first through fastp at Q25 and then through MiXCR, and only productive beta chains were kept. Each record represents a unique CDR3 protein, reported with the most common genes and DNA among its rows. Present in this sample are a few hundred thousand distinct CDR3 sequences, around 15% of which were seen just once. Roughly 25% of the sample is held by the ten biggest clonotypes. The specimen was PBMCs or a T cell subset sorted from them (not recorded which). The source is a man aged 18 to 30 who had mild COVID-19 (a few samples of this study predate the infection). The sample titles of this study are shuffled in the database, so cell type and time point are left out; the donor was told from shared clones.

The chain is built from TRBV20-1 and TRBJ2-7; the match to TRBD1 covers 9 bases. CDR1 DFQATT and CDR2 SNEGSKA come from the germline V gene (reference sequence). The CDR3 sequence is 14 residues long. V shed 6 bases and J 3 bases; nucleotides not matched to a gene: 9. CDR3 bases: TGCAGTGCCGCGTACCCGGGACAGGGCTACGAGCAGTACTTC. This sequence encodes CSAAYPGQGYEQYF.

The V call is TRBV4-2, the J call TRBJ1-1; TRBD1 aligns across 7 bases. The CDR3 totals 14 residues. With 5 bases clipped from V and 5 bases from J, the junction kept 8 bases outside the gene matches. The germline gives CDR1 LGHNA, CDR2 YNFKEQ. The CDR3 nucleotides are TGTGCCAGCAGCACTACAGGGGTAGGGACTGAAGCTTTCTTT. It translates to CASSTTGVGTEAFF.

The V call is TRBV6-1, the J call TRBJ1-4; perhaps TRBD1 as D (5 bases). Trimming removed 6 bases from V and 8 bases from J, with 16 bases in between. The CDR3 length is 14 residues. Germline assignment: CDR1 MNHNS and CDR2 SASEGT. In nucleotides, the CDR3 is TGTGCCAGCAGCCCCAGGACATCGCAGGAAAAACTGTTTTTT. Its translation is CASSPRTSQEKLFF.

The table lists this clonotype with a few counts. This chain joins TRBV11-2 and TRBJ1-1, with no clear D. CDR3 size: 13 residues. Looked up from germline, CDR1 is SGHAT and CDR2 is FQNNGV. The V and J ends lost 5 bases and 0 bases respectively, with 7 bases between them. The DNA for the CDR3 is TGTGCCAGCAGCCAACAGATGAACACTGAAGCTTTCTTT. It specifies CASSQQMNTEAFF.

The gene calls are TRBV9 and TRBJ1-5; D gene uncertain. CDR1 and CDR2 (germline): SGDLS, YYNGEE. The CDR3 consists of 12 residues. V lost 4 bases and J lost 3, with 5 bases in between. CDR3 sequence reads: CASSKTNQPQHF. CDR3 sequence (DNA): TGTGCCAGCAGCAAGACCAATCAGCCCCAGCATTTT.

The gene calls are TRBV9 and TRBJ2-1; D is tentatively TRBD1 or TRBD2 (5 bases each). The CDR3 has 13 residues. CDR1 is SGDLS, CDR2 YYNGEE, per germline. The germline V and J ends were trimmed by 4 bases and 6 bases, with 11 bases remaining between them. The CDR3 spells CASSPRDRNEQFF. As DNA, the CDR3 is TGTGCCAGCAGCCCAAGGGACCGCAATGAGCAGTTCTTC.

This clonotype has at least ten counts. This chain uses TRBV5-1 with TRBJ2-7; no firm D call. Germline loops: CDR1 SGHRS, CDR2 YFSETQ. The CDR3 is made up of 11 amino acids. Trimming pared 5 bases from V and 0 bases from J, leaving 3 bases between. CDR3 amino acids: CASRNSYEQYF. CDR3 DNA: TGCGCCAGCAGGAACTCCTACGAGCAGTACTTC. Looking up the rest from reference TRBV5-1 and TRBJ2-7 gives the full variable domain: KAGVTQTPRYLIKTRGQQVTLSCSPISGHRSVSWYQQTPGQGLQFLFEYFSETQRNKGNFPGRFSGRQFSNSRSEMNVSTLELGDSALYLCASRNSYEQYFGPGTRLTVT.

This clonotype was counted a few times. The CDR3 DNA reads as TGTGCCAGCAGTCCCCGGGTAGAAGAGCAGTACTTC. Amino acid sequence: CASSPRVEEQYF. The V call is TRBV12-3 or TRBV12-4, the J call TRBJ2-7; D call uncertain. V was shortened by 5 bases and J by 7 bases, with 12 bases between the two germline ends. The CDR3 length is 12 residues.

This clonotype occurred a few times. The chain carries TRBV2 and TRBJ2-1; D is uncertain. The V gene lost 2 bases and the J gene lost 7 bases, with 9 bases spanning the gap. This CDR3 comprises 13 residues. The V gene's germline CDR1 is SNHLY and CDR2 FYNNEI. CDR3 nucleotides: TGTGCCAGCAGTGAACAAAACAATAATGAGCAGTTCTTC. Protein sequence: CASSEQNNNEQFF. Full variable domain (outside the CDR3, taken from reference TRBV2 and TRBJ2-1): EPEVTQTPSHQVTQMGQEVILRCVPISNHLYFYWYRQILGQKVEFLVSFYNNEISEKSEIFDDQFSVERPDGSNFTLKIRSTKLEDSAMYFCASSEQNNNEQFFGPGTRLTVL.

This chain links TRBV7-9 with TRBJ1-4; 8 bases are shared with TRBD1. The V gene's germline CDR1 is SEHNR and CDR2 FQNEAQ (reference sequence). The CDR3 loop spans 14 amino acids. V gave up 4 bases and J gave up 8 bases; unmatched junction bases: 6. CDR3 protein: CASSSGQGTEKLFF. CDR3 nucleotide sequence: TGTGCCAGCAGCTCTGGACAGGGAACCGAAAAACTGTTTTTT.